This T cell receptor (beta chain) was sequenced for a study of metastatic and nonmetastatic thyroid tumors. Study summary: Blood and tumor or nodule tissue repertoires from malignant and benign thyroid patients were compared. Study-wide results and limits: Reportedly, malignant thyroid tumors had significantly higher TCR beta diversity than benign nodules, in blood and tumor.

This clone was found many times. Its antigen is unknown. All patients reached thyroid surgery having received no treatment beforehand. TCRdb reassembled clones from the PCR reads with MiXCR. The table lists 30,000 to 45,000 clones, around 20% of them singletons. This sequence was found in a female donor with papillary thyroid cancer or a benign thyroid nodule (not recorded which). Some clones in this sample may be carry-over from other donors' samples. Sequences were obtained from blood.

The CDR3: CASIPGDRTFLNNEQFF. The CDR3 DNA reads TGTGCCAGCATCCCGGGGGACAGGACCTTTTTGAACAATGAGCAGTTCTTC. The V gene is TRBV12-3 or TRBV12-4, the J gene TRBJ2-1; 8 bases align to TRBD1. There are 17 residues in the CDR3. J was trimmed by 5 bases and V by 7 bases; bases with no gene match: 16.